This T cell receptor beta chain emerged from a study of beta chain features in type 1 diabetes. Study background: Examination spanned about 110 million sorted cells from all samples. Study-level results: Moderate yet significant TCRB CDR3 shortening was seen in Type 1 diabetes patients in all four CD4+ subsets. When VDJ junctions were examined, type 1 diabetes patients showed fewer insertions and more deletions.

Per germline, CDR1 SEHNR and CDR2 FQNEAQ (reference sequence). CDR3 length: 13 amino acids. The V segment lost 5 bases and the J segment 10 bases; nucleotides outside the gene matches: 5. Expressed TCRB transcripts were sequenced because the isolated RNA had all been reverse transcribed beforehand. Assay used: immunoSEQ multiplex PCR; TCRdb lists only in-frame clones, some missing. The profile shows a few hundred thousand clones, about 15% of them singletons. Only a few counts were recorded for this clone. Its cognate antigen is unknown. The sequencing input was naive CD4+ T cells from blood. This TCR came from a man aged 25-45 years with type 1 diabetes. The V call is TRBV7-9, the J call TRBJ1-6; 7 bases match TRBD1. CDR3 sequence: CASSLTGESPLHF. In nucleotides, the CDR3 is TGTGCCAGCAGCCTTACAGGGGAATCACCCCTCCACTTT.